These 18 T cell receptor beta chains share one sample of origin, sequenced in a study of blood T cell repertoires in COVID-19. Assay used: immunoSEQ multiplex PCR; TCRdb lists only in-frame clones, some missing. The sample carries about 270,000 clones, roughly nine tenths recorded once. The sequenced material came from PBMCs or T cells enriched from blood (not recorded which). These receptor sequences come from a woman in her late teens or twenties who had recovered from COVID-19.

V is TRBV6-5 and J is TRBJ2-1, with D perhaps matching TRBD1 (5 bases). Trimming stripped 1 base from V and 3 bases from J, with 10 bases between. The CDR3 contains 15 residues. Per germline, CDR1 MNHEY and CDR2 SVGAGI. As DNA, the CDR3 is TGTGCCAGCAGTTACTGGGGTCAGGGCTACAATGAGCAGTTCTTC. Residues: CASSYWGQGYNEQFF.

The chain combines TRBV2 with TRBJ2-7; tentatively, D is TRBD1 (5 bases). CDR1 and CDR2 (germline): SNHLY, FYNNEI. V gave up 6 bases and J gave up 6 bases, with 18 bases separating them. This CDR3 region has 14 residues. The CDR3 spells CASRPRQNLREQYF. In DNA, the CDR3 is TGTGCCAGCAGGCCCAGACAGAACCTACGCGAGCAGTACTTC. Full variable domain (remainder filled in from reference TRBV2 and TRBJ2-7): EPEVTQTPSHQVTQMGQEVILRCVPISNHLYFYWYRQILGQKVEFLVSFYNNEISEKSEIFDDQFSVERPDGSNFTLKIRSTKLEDSAMYFCASRPRQNLREQYFGPGTRLTVT.

V usage is TRBV19 and J usage is TRBJ1-4; 8 bases line up with TRBD1. J was trimmed by 4 bases and V by 7 bases; bases with no gene match: 5. CDR3 length equals 14 residues. The germline gives CDR1 LNHDA, CDR2 SQIVND (reference sequence). CDR3 region: CASTGTGGNEKLFF. In DNA, the CDR3 is TGTGCCAGTACCGGGACAGGCGGTAATGAAAAACTGTTTTTT.

This clone was detected once. V gene TRBV28 combines with J gene TRBJ2-1; possible D gene TRBD1, 7 bases. Trimming removed 3 bases from V and 5 bases from J, with 17 bases in between. The CDR3 consists of 16 residues. Germline CDR1 is MDHEN and CDR2 is SYDVKM. Written as DNA, the CDR3 is TGTGCCAGCAGTTTTCTTGCAGGGGGGAATAACAATGAGCAGTTCTTC. The encoded protein is CASSFLAGGNNNEQFF.

The chain couples TRBV5-1 to TRBJ2-3, with 12 bases aligning to TRBD2. V lost 4 bases to trimming and J lost 6 bases; unmatched junction nucleotides: 9. CDR1 is SGHRS and CDR2 is YFSETQ in the germline V gene. The CDR3 contains 16 residues. CDR3 bases: TGCGCCAGCAGCCCCCGACTAGCGGGAGCGAGGGATACGCAGTATTTT. Protein: CASSPRLAGARDTQYF.

This clone was seen only once. The chain employs TRBV19 and TRBJ1-5; 9 bases agree with TRBD1. Germline CDR1 is LNHDA and CDR2 is SQIVND (reference sequence). V gave up 3 bases and J gave up 5 bases; unmatched junction bases: 2. This CDR3 spans 14 amino acids. DNA for the CDR3: TGTGCCAGTAGTATTGACAGGGGGGATCAGCCCCAGCATTTT. As protein: CASSIDRGDQPQHF.

This clone was seen just once. The rearrangement links TRBV11-2 to TRBJ2-5; 12 bases agree with TRBD2. J was trimmed by 3 bases and V by 0 bases; bases with no gene match: 8. The CDR3 is 18 amino acids. Germline CDR1 reads SGHAT; CDR2 reads FQNNGV. The CDR3 loop reads CASSLERQLAGGEETQYF. The CDR3 DNA is TGTGCCAGCAGCTTAGAGAGGCAACTAGCGGGGGGAGAAGAGACCCAGTACTTC.

The V call is TRBV6-5, the J call TRBJ1-1, with TRBD1 matching 8 bases. V lost 9 bases, J lost 4 bases, and 10 bases stayed unmatched. The CDR3 runs to 14 residues. The V gene's germline CDR1 is MNHEY and CDR2 SVGAGI. DNA of the CDR3: TGTGCCAGTCAAACAGGGGGAATGCCCACTGAAGCTTTCTTT. The encoded protein is CASQTGGMPTEAFF.

This rearrangement joins TRBV5-1 to TRBJ1-2; TRBD1 might be the D (6 bases). Germline CDR1 and CDR2: SGHRS and YFSETQ. The CDR3 has 18 amino acids. V was trimmed by 0 bases and J by 5 bases, leaving 23 bases between them. CDR3 DNA sequence: TGCGCCAGCAGCTTGGGCCCCACAGGGCCTACAACGGAGTATGGCTACACCTTC. Translating gives CASSLGPTGPTTEYGYTF.

The chain is built from TRBV7-8 and TRBJ1-3; D remains unclear. CDR3 length: 15 amino acids. CDR1 is SGHVS and CDR2 is FQNEAQ in the germline V gene. V was shortened by 4 bases and J by 1 base, with 11 bases between the two germline ends. The CDR3 protein is CASSSTETSGNTIYF. CDR3 DNA: TGTGCCAGCAGCTCAACAGAAACTTCTGGAAACACCATATATTTT.

V usage is TRBV7-3 and J usage is TRBJ2-7; 8 bases are shared with TRBD2. Per germline, CDR1 SGHTA and CDR2 FQGTGA. The CDR3 runs to 15 residues. J gave up 2 bases and V 5 bases, and 8 bases lay outside the gene matches. In nucleotides, the CDR3 is TGTGCCAGCAGCGACCTAGCGGGCGGACCCTACGAGCAGTACTTC. Translating it yields CASSDLAGGPYEQYF.

The V and J genes are TRBV11-3 and TRBJ2-1, with D perhaps matching TRBD2 (6 bases). Germline V CDR1 and CDR2: SGHNT, YENEEA. The germline V and J ends were trimmed by 0 bases and 2 bases, with 8 bases remaining between them. The CDR3 consists of 15 residues. The CDR3 DNA reads as TGTGCCAGCAGCTTAGAGGGAGGTCCCTACAATGAGCAGTTCTTC. Translating gives CASSLEGGPYNEQFF.

The chain combines TRBV5-1 with TRBJ1-2; 10 bases agree with TRBD1. The CDR3 contains 14 residues. The J segment lost 6 bases and the V segment lost 5 bases, leaving 7 bases of the junction unmatched. CDR1 and CDR2 from the germline V gene are SGHRS and YFSETQ. For the CDR3, the DNA is TGCGCCAGCAGACCCGAGACAGGGGGCGATGGCTACACCTTC. Translated, it gives CASRPETGGDGYTF.

This rearrangement joins TRBV3-1 (or the pseudogene TRBV3-2) to TRBJ1-1, with D tentatively TRBD1 (5 bases). V was shortened by 2 bases and J by 7 bases, with 14 bases between the two germline ends. The CDR3 has 14 amino acids. CDR1 and CDR2 from the germline V gene are LGHDT and YNNKEL (reference sequence). CDR3 amino acids: CASSQRSRDFEAFF. CDR3 in DNA: TGTGCCAGCAGCCAACGGTCTCGGGACTTTGAAGCTTTCTTT.

This chain joins TRBV27 and TRBJ1-4; 9 bases agree with TRBD1. Germline V CDR1 and CDR2: MNHEY, SMNVEV (reference sequence). This CDR3 contains 15 residues. Trimming at V came to 5 bases and at J to 8 bases, leaving 9 bases not matched to a gene. CDR3: CASSIRQGVGEKLFF. In DNA, the CDR3 is TGTGCCAGCAGTATACGACAGGGGGTAGGGGAAAAACTGTTTTTT. Combining the CDR3 with reference TRBV27 and TRBJ1-4 gives the whole variable domain EAQVTQNPRYLITVTGKKLTVTCSQNMNHEYMSWYRQDPGLGLRQIYYSMNVEVTDKGDVPEGYKVSRKEKRNFPLILESPSPNQTSLYFCASSIRQGVGEKLFFGSGTQLSVL.

The chain links TRBV19 to TRBJ2-2, with unresolved D. V was clipped by 3 bases and J by 5 bases, with 4 bases between them. Germline-derived CDR1 and CDR2 are LNHDA and SQIVND (reference sequence). The CDR3 consists of 12 residues. The CDR3 bases are TGTGCCAGTAGTATTATTACCGGGGAGCTGTTTTTT. Protein: CASSIITGELFF.

The chain couples TRBV7-2 to TRBJ2-1; TRBD2 matches 13 bases. This CDR3 contains 15 residues. After removal of 5 bases from V and 9 bases from J, the junction contained 7 bases not matched to a gene. From germline, CDR1 is SGHTA and CDR2 FQGNSA. The CDR3 loop reads CASSLTSGRAGEQFF. The CDR3 nucleotides read TGTGCCAGCAGCCTCACTAGCGGGAGGGCCGGTGAGCAGTTCTTC.

This rearrangement joins TRBV7-9 to TRBJ2-4, with 10 bases aligning to TRBD1. Trimming took 4 bases from V and 3 from J; bases not matched to a gene: 6. Germline CDR1 and CDR2: SEHNR and FQNEAQ (reference sequence). The CDR3 sequence is 16 residues long. The CDR3 nucleotides read TGTGCCAGCAGCTCCCGACAGGGGGCGGACAAAAACATTCAGTACTTC. Translation gives CASSSRQGADKNIQYF.